This T cell receptor beta chain is from a study of T cells in Graves' hyperthyroidism and ophthalmopathy. The patients, who ranged from 18 to 65 in age, presented with newly diagnosed hyperthyroidism lasting under 2 months. Patients having uncontrolled infection, another autoimmune disease, pregnancy or lactation were not included. Based on clinical symptoms, serum thyroxine and TRAb, thyroid ultrasound and orbital computed tomography, diagnoses were reached. Amplified TCR beta CDR3 regions derived from RNA transcripts. The HTBI primer set drove a first-round RT-PCR of the TCR CDR3. MiXCR, run by TCRdb on the multiplex PCR reads, gives a single entry per CDR3 protein. Among about 840,000 distinct CDR3 sequences, more than 30% were seen once, and the ten largest hold more than 7%. There are 15 residues in the CDR3. Germline V gene lookup returns CDR1 DFQATT and CDR2 SNEGSKA (reference sequence). To note about this clonotype: A read error may produce the germline difference seen at one junction end.

The sequenced material came from blood. The V call is TRBV20-1, the J call TRBJ1-3; possibly TRBD1 for D (6 bases). The receptor's source is a man aged 18 to 35 with Graves' hyperthyroidism. This chain's CDR3 is CSAGEGGSSGNTIYF. Here the CDR3 DNA reads TGCAGTGCTGGAGAGGGGGGGAGCTCTGGAAACACCATATATTTT.